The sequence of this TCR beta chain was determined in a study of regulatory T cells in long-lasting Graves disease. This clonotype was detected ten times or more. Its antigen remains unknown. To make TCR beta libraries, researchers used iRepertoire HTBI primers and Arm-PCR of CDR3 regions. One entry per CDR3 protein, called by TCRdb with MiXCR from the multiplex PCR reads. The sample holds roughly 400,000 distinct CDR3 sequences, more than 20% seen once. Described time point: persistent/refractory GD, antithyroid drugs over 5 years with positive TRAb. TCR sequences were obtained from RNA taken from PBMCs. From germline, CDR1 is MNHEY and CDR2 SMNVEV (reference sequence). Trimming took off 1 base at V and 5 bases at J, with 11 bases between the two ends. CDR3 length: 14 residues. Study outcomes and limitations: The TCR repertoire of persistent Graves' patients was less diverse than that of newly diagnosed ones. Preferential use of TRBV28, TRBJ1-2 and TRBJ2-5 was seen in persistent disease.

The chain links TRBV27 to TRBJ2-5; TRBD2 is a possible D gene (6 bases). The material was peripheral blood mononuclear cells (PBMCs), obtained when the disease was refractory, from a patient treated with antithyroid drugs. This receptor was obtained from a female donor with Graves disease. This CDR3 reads CASSLLAAQETQYF. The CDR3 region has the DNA TGTGCCAGCAGTTTATTAGCGGCCCAGGAGACCCAGTACTTC.